A selection of T cell receptor beta chains follows, all from one sample in a study of human CD8 memory T cell subsets. After re-calling the 5' RACE reads, TCRdb lists one entry per CDR3 protein, DNA absent. This sample's table reports approximately 12,000 distinct CDR3 sequences. The material sequenced was CD8+ T cells from PBMCs. These receptors were taken from a human donor in good health. Each CDR3 is given with its conserved first and last residue. Size tells how often a clone was seen (once, few, many) or the class of an expanded clone, and some rows leave it out.

CDR3	V	J	size
CASSLSRTGGSTEAFF	TRBV27	TRBJ1-1	-
CASSLYGANVLTF	TRBV6-5	TRBJ2-6	-
CASSSTAGEETQYF	TRBV7-6	TRBJ2-5	-
CASSDRSGSREAFF	TRBV2	TRBJ1-1	-
CASSERIEGARSPLHF	TRBV6-1	TRBJ1-6	-
CASSQDLAGGHHYEQFF	TRBV4-3	TRBJ2-1	-
CASSTSVGGSEQFF	TRBV6-5	TRBJ2-1	-
CASSIPGRAREQFF	TRBV19	TRBJ2-1	-
CSARDSGGVLSDTQYF	TRBV20-1	TRBJ2-3	-
CASSRGAVNSPLHF	TRBV4-1	TRBJ1-6	-
CAISEPAGGQTYEQYF	TRBV10-3	TRBJ2-7	-
CASSLTGSSYNEQFF	TRBV7-7	TRBJ2-1	-
CASSPKTGNEQYF	TRBV7-9	TRBJ2-7	-
CASSEGDQPQHF	TRBV2	TRBJ1-5	-
CASGWTGSYEQYF	TRBV13	TRBJ2-7	-
CASSQTGGGQNEQFF	TRBV9	TRBJ2-1	-
CSVEDGTDVQYF	TRBV29-1	TRBJ2-3	-
CASSLAAVSYEQYF	TRBV5-1	TRBJ2-7	-
CASSTTGGAMYNEQFF	TRBV6-2/TRBV6-3	TRBJ2-1	-
CASSLARIGGELFF	TRBV7-9	TRBJ2-2	-
CASSDAGGSYEQYF	TRBV6-1	TRBJ2-7	medium-sized
CASSFTLAGTGELFF	TRBV5-1	TRBJ2-2	-
CASRPRQGPNTGELFF	TRBV27	TRBJ2-2	-
CASSFEGSLETQYF	TRBV27	TRBJ2-5	-
CAISEPAGGLYEQYF	TRBV10-3	TRBJ2-7	-
CAISEIPGTSRPSERDTQYF	TRBV10-3	TRBJ2-3	-
CASHTGDNTGELFF	TRBV5-1	TRBJ2-2	medium-sized
CSARDMGQGLMNTEAFF	TRBV20-1	TRBJ1-1	-
CASSRQTGGEGYTF	TRBV7-8	TRBJ1-2	medium-sized
CASSLTGGAYEQFF	TRBV7-8	TRBJ2-1	-
CASSSRQDYGYTF	TRBV7-9	TRBJ1-2	medium-sized
CASSVGGGSRSYEQYF	TRBV9	TRBJ2-7	medium-sized
CSVTVSSGNTIYF	TRBV29-1	TRBJ1-3	-
CASSPPGALETQYF	TRBV28	TRBJ2-5	-
CSARDFLSGTDNEQFF	TRBV20-1	TRBJ2-1	-
CASSQVLAGENEQFF	TRBV14	TRBJ2-1	-
CASSKGLAGEWDTGELFF	TRBV6-2/TRBV6-3	TRBJ2-2	-
CSARDFSSTDTQYF	TRBV20-1	TRBJ2-3	-
CASSTPTPGVLYF	TRBV11-2	TRBJ2-3	medium-sized
CASSDREGKTMDEQYF	TRBV25-1	TRBJ2-7	-
CASSPLIRRNNEQFF	TRBV27	TRBJ2-1	-
CASSLGWGNTDTQYF	TRBV7-8	TRBJ2-3	-
CATSRPGTRGNEQFF	TRBV15	TRBJ2-1	-
CASSQETGQGSKLNTEAFF	TRBV4-3	TRBJ1-1	-
CASSQDLGAPSWEQYF	TRBV4-3	TRBJ2-7	-
CASSLWVGQRASYEQYF	TRBV27	TRBJ2-7	-
CASSLETASYEQYF	TRBV7-6	TRBJ2-7	-
CASRPGLAGFYDNEQFF	TRBV7-8	TRBJ2-1	-
CASSLETSNEQFF	TRBV7-9	TRBJ2-1	-
CASSDPGTSFGNEQFF	TRBV9	TRBJ2-1	-